The entry below describes one T cell receptor beta chain. Antigen specificity is unknown. The sample is drawn from a study of response to subunit inactivated influenza vaccine. Overall study findings and caveats: The authors offered the suggestion that each seasonal influenza vaccination recruits few new T cells.

Germline V gene sequence: CDR1 LGHNA, CDR2 YNFKEQ. V was pared by 1 base and J by 1 base, with 13 bases between. The CDR3 totals 16 residues. MiXCR, run by TCRdb on the RT-PCR reads, gives a single entry per CDR3 protein. This sample has roughly 500,000 distinct CDR3 sequences, with roughly 23% found just once. The chain couples TRBV4-2 to TRBJ1-1; D may be TRBD1 (5 bases). The material sequenced was CD4+ T cells sorted from PBMCs, taken about 5 days after vaccination. The receptor's source is a man aged 45-65 years who received an inactivated influenza vaccine. In nucleotides, the CDR3 is TGTGCCAGCAGCCAAGGACCCCGAGGACAGAACACTGAAGCTTTCTTT. This translates into CASSQGPRGQNTEAFF.